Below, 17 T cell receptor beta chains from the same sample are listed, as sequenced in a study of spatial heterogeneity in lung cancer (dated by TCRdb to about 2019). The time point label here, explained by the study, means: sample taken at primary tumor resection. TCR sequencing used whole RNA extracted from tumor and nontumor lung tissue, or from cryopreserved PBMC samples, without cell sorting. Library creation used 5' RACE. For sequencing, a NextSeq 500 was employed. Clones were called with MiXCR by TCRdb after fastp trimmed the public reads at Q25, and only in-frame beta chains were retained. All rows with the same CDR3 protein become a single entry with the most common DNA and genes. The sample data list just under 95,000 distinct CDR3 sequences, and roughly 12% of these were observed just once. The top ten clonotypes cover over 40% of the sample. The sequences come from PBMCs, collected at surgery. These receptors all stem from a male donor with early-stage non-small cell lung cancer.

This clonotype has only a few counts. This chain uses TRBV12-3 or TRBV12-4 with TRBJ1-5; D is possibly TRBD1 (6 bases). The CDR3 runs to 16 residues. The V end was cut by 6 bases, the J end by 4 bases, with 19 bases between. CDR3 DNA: TGTGCCAGCAGACTCCGAGGGGGTAATGGGAATCAGCCCCAGCATTTT. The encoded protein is CASRLRGGNGNQPQHF.

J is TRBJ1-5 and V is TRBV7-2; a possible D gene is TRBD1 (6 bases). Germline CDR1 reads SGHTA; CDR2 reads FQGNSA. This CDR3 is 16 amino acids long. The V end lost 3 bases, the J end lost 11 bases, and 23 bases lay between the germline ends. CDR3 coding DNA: TGTGCCAGCAGCTTCGCCACAGGGACGAGTGTTGGAGCCCAGCATTTT. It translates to CASSFATGTSVGAQHF.

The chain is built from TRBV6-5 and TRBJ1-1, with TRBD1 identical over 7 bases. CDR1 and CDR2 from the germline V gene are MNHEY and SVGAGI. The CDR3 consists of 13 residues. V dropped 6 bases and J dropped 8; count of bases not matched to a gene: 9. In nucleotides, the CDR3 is TGTGCCAGCAGACTCGGACAGGCCAAGGAAGCTTTCTTT. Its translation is CASRLGQAKEAFF.

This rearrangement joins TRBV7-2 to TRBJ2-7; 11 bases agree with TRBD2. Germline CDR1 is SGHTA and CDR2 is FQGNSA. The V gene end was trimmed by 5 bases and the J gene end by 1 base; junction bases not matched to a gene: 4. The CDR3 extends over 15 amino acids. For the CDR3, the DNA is TGTGCCAGCAGCGGTAGCGGGGGGGCTTCCTACGAGCAGTACTTC. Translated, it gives CASSGSGGASYEQYF.

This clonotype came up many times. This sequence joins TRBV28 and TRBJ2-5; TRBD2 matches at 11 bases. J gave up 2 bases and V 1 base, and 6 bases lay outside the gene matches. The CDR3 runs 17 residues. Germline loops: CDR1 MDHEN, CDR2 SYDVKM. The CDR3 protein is CASSLYSSGGSQETQYF. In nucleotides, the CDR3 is TGTGCCAGCAGTTTATATTCTAGCGGGGGGTCTCAAGAGACCCAGTACTTC.

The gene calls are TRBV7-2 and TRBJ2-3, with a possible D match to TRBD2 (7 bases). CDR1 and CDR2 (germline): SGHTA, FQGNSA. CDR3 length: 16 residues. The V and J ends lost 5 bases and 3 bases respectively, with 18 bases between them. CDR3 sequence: CASSQDRGRGTDTQYF. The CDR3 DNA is TGTGCCAGCAGCCAAGATAGAGGGAGGGGGACAGATACGCAGTATTTT.

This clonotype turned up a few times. This chain's CDR3 is CASSLRSGDTEAFF. CDR3 in DNA: TGCGCCAGCAGCTTGAGGAGCGGGGACACTGAAGCTTTCTTT. The J gene is TRBJ1-1, the V gene TRBV5-1, with D unclear. The CDR3 consists of 14 residues. In germline, CDR1 is SGHRS, CDR2 YFSETQ. Trimming shortened V by 1 base and J by 3 bases, and 10 bases separated the two germline ends.

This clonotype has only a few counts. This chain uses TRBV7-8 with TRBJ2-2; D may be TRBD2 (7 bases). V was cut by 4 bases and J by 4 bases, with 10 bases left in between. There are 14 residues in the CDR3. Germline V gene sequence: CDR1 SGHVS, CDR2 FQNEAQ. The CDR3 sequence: CASSSGGGTGELFF. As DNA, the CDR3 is TGTGCCAGCAGCTCGGGGGGCGGCACCGGGGAGCTGTTTTTT. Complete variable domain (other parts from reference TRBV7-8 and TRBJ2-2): GAGVSQSPRYKVAKRGQDVALRCDPISGHVSLFWYQQALGQGPEFLTYFQNEAQLDKSGLPSDRFFAERPEGSVSTLKIQRTQQEDSAVYLCASSSGGGTGELFFGEGSRLTVL.

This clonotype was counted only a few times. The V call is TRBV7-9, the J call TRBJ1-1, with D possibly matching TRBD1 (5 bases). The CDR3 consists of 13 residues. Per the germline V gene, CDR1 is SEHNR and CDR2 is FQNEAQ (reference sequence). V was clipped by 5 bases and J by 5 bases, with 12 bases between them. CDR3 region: CASSLPGVTEAFF. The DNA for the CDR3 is TGTGCCAGCAGCCTTCCGGGGGTTACTGAAGCTTTCTTT.

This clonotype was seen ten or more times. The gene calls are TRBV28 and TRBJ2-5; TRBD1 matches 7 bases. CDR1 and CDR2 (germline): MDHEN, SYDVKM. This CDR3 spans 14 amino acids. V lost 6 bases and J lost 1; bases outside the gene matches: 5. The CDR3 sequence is CASSPTGTQETQYF. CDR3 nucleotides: TGTGCCAGCAGCCCGACAGGGACCCAAGAGACCCAGTACTTC.

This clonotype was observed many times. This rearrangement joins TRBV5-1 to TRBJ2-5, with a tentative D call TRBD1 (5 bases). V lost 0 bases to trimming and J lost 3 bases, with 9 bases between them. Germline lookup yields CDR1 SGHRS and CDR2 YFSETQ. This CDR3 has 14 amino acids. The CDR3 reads CASSLGQGKETQYF. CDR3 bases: TGCGCCAGCAGCTTGGGCCAGGGAAAAGAGACCCAGTACTTC.

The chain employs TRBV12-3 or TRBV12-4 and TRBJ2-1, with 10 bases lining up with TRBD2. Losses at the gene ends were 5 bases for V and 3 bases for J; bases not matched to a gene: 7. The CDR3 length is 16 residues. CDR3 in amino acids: CASSPPSGGGYNEQFF. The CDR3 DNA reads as TGTGCCAGCAGTCCCCCAAGCGGGGGGGGCTACAATGAGCAGTTCTTC.

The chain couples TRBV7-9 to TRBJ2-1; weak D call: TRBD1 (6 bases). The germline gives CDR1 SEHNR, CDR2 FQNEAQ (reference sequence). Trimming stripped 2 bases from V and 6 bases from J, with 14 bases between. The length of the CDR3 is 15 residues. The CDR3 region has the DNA TGTGCCAGCAGCTTACAGGGGCCCACCATCAATGAGCAGTTCTTC. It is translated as CASSLQGPTINEQFF.

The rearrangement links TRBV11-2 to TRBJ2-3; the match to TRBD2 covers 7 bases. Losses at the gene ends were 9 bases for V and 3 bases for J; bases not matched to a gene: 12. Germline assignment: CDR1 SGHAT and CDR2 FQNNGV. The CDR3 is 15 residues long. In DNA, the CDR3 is TGTGCCAGTATGAGACGTGGGGGGGAAACAGATACGCAGTATTTT. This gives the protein CASMRRGGETDTQYF.

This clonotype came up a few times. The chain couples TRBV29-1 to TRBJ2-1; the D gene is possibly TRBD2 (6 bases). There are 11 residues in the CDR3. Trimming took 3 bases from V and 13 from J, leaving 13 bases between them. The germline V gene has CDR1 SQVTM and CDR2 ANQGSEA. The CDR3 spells CSVEAEGVQFF. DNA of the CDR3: TGCAGCGTTGAGGCGGAGGGCGTTCAGTTCTTC.

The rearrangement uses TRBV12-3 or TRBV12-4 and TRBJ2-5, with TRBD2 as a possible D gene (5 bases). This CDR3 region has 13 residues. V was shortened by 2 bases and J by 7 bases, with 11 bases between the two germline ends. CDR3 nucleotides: TGTGCCAGCAGTTTACAACGGGAAGGGACCCAGTACTTC. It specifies CASSLQREGTQYF.

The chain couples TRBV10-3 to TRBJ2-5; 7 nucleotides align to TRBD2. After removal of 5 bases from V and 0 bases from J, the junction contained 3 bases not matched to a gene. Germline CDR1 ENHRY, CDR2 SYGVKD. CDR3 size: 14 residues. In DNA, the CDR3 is TGTGCCATCAGTCCTAGCGGCAACCAAGAGACCCAGTACTTC. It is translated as CAISPSGNQETQYF.